These 30 T cell receptor beta chains came from one sample sequenced in a study of T-cell reconstitution after alpha-beta-depleted transplantation in children. Preparing the TCRbeta library involved the use of unique molecular identifiers. TCRdb fed the PCR reads into MiXCR, producing one record per CDR3 protein. This table has hundreds of thousands of distinct CDR3 sequences, over 9.5% appearing once. The specimen comprised PBMCs, sampled before TCRalphabeta/CD19-depleted stem cell transplant. The receptors were gathered from a boy under two years old with acute myeloid leukemia, due to receive a stem cell transplant.

This clonotype came up many times. The rearrangement joins TRBV6-2 or TRBV6-3 to TRBJ2-2; no clear D gene. This CDR3 has 11 amino acids. Trimming took off 10 bases at V and 1 base at J, with 4 bases between the two ends. Germline V CDR1 and CDR2: MNHEY, SVGEGT. The CDR3 loop is CATGNTGELFF. In nucleotides, the CDR3 is TGTGCCACAGGGAACACCGGGGAGCTGTTTTTT.

This clonotype has ten or more counts. This rearrangement joins TRBV15 to TRBJ2-6; the D is unclear. Deletions cut 2 bases from V and 0 bases from J, with 5 bases between. The CDR3 contains 15 residues. The V gene's germline CDR1 is LNHNV and CDR2 YYDKDF (reference sequence). CDR3 amino acids: CATSRTSSGANVLTF. The CDR3 nucleotides read TGTGCCACCAGCAGAACTTCCTCTGGGGCCAACGTCCTGACTTTC.

Many counts were recorded for this clonotype. V usage is TRBV28 and J usage is TRBJ2-7; 7 nucleotides agree with TRBD1. Trimming cost V 5 bases and J 0 bases; bases outside gene matches: 7. This CDR3 has 15 amino acids. Germline-derived CDR1 and CDR2 are MDHEN and SYDVKM. As DNA, the CDR3 is TGTGCCAGCAGTATAGGACAGGACTTCTCCTACGAGCAGTACTTC. It is translated as CASSIGQDFSYEQYF. The whole variable domain, filled in from reference TRBV28 and TRBJ2-7, reads DVKVTQSSRYLVKRTGEKVFLECVQDMDHENMFWYRQDPGLGLRLIYFSYDVKMKEKGDIPEGYSVSREKKERFSLILESASTNQTSMYLCASSIGQDFSYEQYFGPGTRLTVT.

The V gene is TRBV4-2, the J gene TRBJ2-3; 8 nucleotides line up with TRBD2. This CDR3 comprises 18 residues. J gave up 0 bases and V 3 bases, and 11 bases lay outside the gene matches. CDR1 and CDR2 from the germline V gene are LGHNA and YNFKEQ. The CDR3 DNA is TGTGCCAGCAGCCAGGGGCCACTAGCGGAGATGAGCACAGATACGCAGTATTTT. This encodes CASSQGPLAEMSTDTQYF.

This rearrangement joins TRBV5-5 to TRBJ1-3; D ambiguous. The germline V and J ends were trimmed by 4 bases and 4 bases, with 15 bases remaining between them. CDR1 is SGHKS and CDR2 is YYEKEE in the germline V gene (reference sequence). This CDR3 contains 15 residues. The CDR3 reads CASSRYIDLGNTIYF. In nucleotides, the CDR3 is TGTGCCAGCAGCCGCTACATAGACCTCGGAAACACCATATATTTT.

V is TRBV28 and J is TRBJ1-6; D gene unclear. CDR3 size: 15 residues. Between the trimmed V and J ends, which lost 3 bases and 7 bases, there was a span of 13 bases. Germline assignment: CDR1 MDHEN and CDR2 SYDVKM. The chain's CDR3 is CASSLPGLQNSPLHF. The CDR3, as DNA: TGTGCCAGCAGTTTGCCCGGGCTGCAGAATTCACCCCTCCACTTT.

This clonotype was detected ten times or more. The CDR3: CASRSSSTGELFF. The CDR3 DNA follows: TGTGCCAGCCGGTCCTCTAGCACCGGGGAGCTGTTTTTT. V usage is TRBV2 and J usage is TRBJ2-2; no definite D call. Germline V gives CDR1 SNHLY, CDR2 FYNNEI. Trimming removed 8 bases at V and 4 bases at J, with 11 bases between. The CDR3 is 13 amino acids.

This clonotype was observed many times. This sequence joins TRBV3-1 and TRBJ2-5; D gene ambiguous. The germline CDR1 and CDR2 sequences are LGHDT and YNNKEL (reference sequence). The V end lost 0 bases, the J end lost 0 bases, and 2 bases lay between the germline ends. The CDR3 runs to 13 residues. CDR3 nucleotide sequence: TGTGCCAGCAGCCAAGACAACCAAGAGACCCAGTACTTC. Its translation is CASSQDNQETQYF.

This clonotype was seen many times. The CDR3 DNA reads TGCGCCAGCAGCCATGTCGGGACAGGGGACAACACCTTC. Protein sequence: CASSHVGTGDNTF. This chain connects TRBV4-3 to TRBJ1-2; TRBD1 matches at 10 bases. The germline V gene encodes CDR1 LGHNA and CDR2 YSLEER. Trimming at V came to 3 bases and at J to 12 bases, leaving 7 bases not matched to a gene. This CDR3 has 13 amino acids.

This clonotype was recorded at least ten times. V is TRBV29-1 and J is TRBJ2-5; 12 bases are shared with TRBD1. The germline V gene has CDR1 SQVTM and CDR2 ANQGSEA. CDR3 size: 17 residues. Trimming took 3 bases from V and 2 from J; bases not matched to a gene: 10. The CDR3 DNA sequence: TGCAGCGTTGAGGCGGGACAGGGGGCATTGGGGCAAGAGACCCAGTACTTC. Residues: CSVEAGQGALGQETQYF.

CDR3 nucleotides: TGCAGCGTTCGCAACACCGGGACAGGGGGCTACGAGCAGTACTTC. Its protein product is CSVRNTGTGGYEQYF. The chain joins TRBV29-1 to TRBJ2-7; 11 nucleotides agree with TRBD1. J gave up 3 bases and V 5 bases, and 9 bases lay outside the gene matches. Per germline, CDR1 SQVTM and CDR2 ANQGSEA. The CDR3 runs 15 residues.

This sequence joins TRBV27 and TRBJ2-7; D is unclear. This CDR3 region has 13 residues. Between the trimmed V and J ends, which lost 3 bases and 2 bases, there was a span of 8 bases. Germline assignment: CDR1 MNHEY and CDR2 SMNVEV (reference sequence). In nucleotides, the CDR3 is TGTGCCAGCAGTTTTAAGGGAACCTACGAGCAGTACTTC. Its protein is CASSFKGTYEQYF.

There are many counts of this clonotype. The gene calls are TRBV20-1 and TRBJ1-6; a possible D gene is TRBD1 (6 bases). The CDR3 totals 13 residues. The V end was cut by 6 bases, the J end by 7 bases, with 13 bases between. Per germline, CDR1 DFQATT and CDR2 SNEGSKA (reference sequence). CDR3 coding DNA: TGCAGTGCCCAGGGGCCTACCAATTCACCCCTCCACTTT. It encodes CSAQGPTNSPLHF.

At least ten counts were recorded for this clonotype. This chain uses TRBV4-3 with TRBJ2-1, with a weak D call TRBD2 (6 bases). V gave up 3 bases and J gave up 0 bases, with 9 bases separating them. The germline V gene has CDR1 LGHNA and CDR2 YSLEER. CDR3 size: 15 residues. DNA of the CDR3: TGCGCCAGCAGCCAGGGTAGCGGCTCCTACAATGAGCAGTTCTTC. It is translated as CASSQGSGSYNEQFF.

This clonotype was picked up many times. The chain joins TRBV21-1 to TRBJ2-2; the D call TRBD2 from the table was never checked on the DNA. TRBV21-1 is assigned pseudogene status. The CDR3 length is 17 residues. The CDR3 region has the DNA TGTGCCAGCAGCAAAGGGCCCGGGACTATGAACACCGGGGAGCTGTTTTTT. Amino acids: CASSKGPGTMNTGELFF.

The gene calls are TRBV5-1 and TRBJ1-5, with D perhaps TRBD1 (6 bases). Germline loops: CDR1 SGHRS, CDR2 YFSETQ. This CDR3 is built from 14 residues. Between the trimmed V and J ends, which lost 1 base and 8 bases, there was a span of 13 bases. CDR3 DNA sequence: TGCGCCAGCAGCTTGCGGGGGGGCATAGAGCCCCAGCATTTT. It codes for CASSLRGGIEPQHF. Drawing the rest from reference TRBV5-1 and TRBJ1-5, the complete variable domain is KAGVTQTPRYLIKTRGQQVTLSCSPISGHRSVSWYQQTPGQGLQFLFEYFSETQRNKGNFPGRFSGRQFSNSRSEMNVSTLELGDSALYLCASSLRGGIEPQHFGDGTRLSIL.

This clonotype was counted between two and nine times. The V and J genes are TRBV27 and TRBJ2-7; 9 bases are a match to TRBD2. The CDR3 is 14 amino acids. Looked up from germline, CDR1 is MNHEY and CDR2 is SMNVEV (reference sequence). J lost 4 bases, V lost 4 bases, and 5 bases had no gene match. CDR3 in DNA: TGTGCCAGCAGTTATAGCGGGAGCCGGTACGAGCAGTACTTC. It yields the protein CASSYSGSRYEQYF.

This clonotype was seen a few times. V is TRBV7-2 and J is TRBJ1-3; D unresolved. Trimming left V 3 bases short and J 0 bases short, with 6 bases between. The length of the CDR3 is 14 residues. Germline CDR1 is SGHTA and CDR2 is FQGNSA. The CDR3 region has the DNA TGTGCCAGCAGCTTCGACCTCTCTGGAAACACCATATATTTT. Translation gives CASSFDLSGNTIYF. The complete variable domain, with remaining parts taken from reference TRBV7-2 and TRBJ1-3, reads GAGVSQSPSNKVTEKGKDVELRCDPISGHTALYWYRQSLGQGLEFLIYFQGNSAPDKSGLPSDRFSAERTGGSVSTLTIQRTQQEDSAVYLCASSFDLSGNTIYFGEGSWLTVV.

V and J are TRBV29-1 and TRBJ2-2, with D possibly TRBD2 on 5 matching bases. Trimming removed 3 bases at V and 7 bases at J, with 12 bases between. The CDR3 sequence is 13 residues long. Germline V gene sequence: CDR1 SQVTM, CDR2 ANQGSEA. The DNA for the CDR3 is TGCAGCGTTGAGAGGGCTCGCGGCGGGGAGCTGTTTTTT. This sequence encodes CSVERARGGELFF.

This clonotype was seen repeatedly, ten times or more. The chain employs TRBV5-1 and TRBJ2-5; 12 nucleotides match TRBD2. The CDR3 consists of 17 residues. Per the germline V gene, CDR1 is SGHRS and CDR2 is YFSETQ. The V segment lost 2 bases and the J segment 5 bases; nucleotides outside the gene matches: 10. Written as DNA, the CDR3 is TGCGCCAGCAGCTTCTCCCTAGCGGGGGGGCCGGATGAGACCCAGTACTTC. Its translation: CASSFSLAGGPDETQYF. The variable domain in full, with the rest retrieved from reference TRBV5-1 and TRBJ2-5, is KAGVTQTPRYLIKTRGQQVTLSCSPISGHRSVSWYQQTPGQGLQFLFEYFSETQRNKGNFPGRFSGRQFSNSRSEMNVSTLELGDSALYLCASSFSLAGGPDETQYFGPGTRLLVL.

This clonotype has at least ten counts. V gene TRBV7-2 combines with J gene TRBJ2-5; the match to TRBD1 covers 8 bases. Germline CDR1 and CDR2: SGHTA and FQGNSA. The CDR3 runs 18 residues. V shed 0 bases, J shed 2 bases, and the junction held 11 bases outside the gene matches. The CDR3 is CASSLAGGLRTGQETQYF. CDR3 in DNA: TGTGCCAGCAGCTTAGCGGGGGGACTCAGGACAGGGCAAGAGACCCAGTACTTC.

In this sample, this clonotype turned up many times. The genes are TRBV27 and TRBJ1-1, with 7 nucleotides matching TRBD1. Trimming at V came to 8 bases and at J to 0 bases, leaving 6 bases not matched to a gene. The germline V gene encodes CDR1 MNHEY and CDR2 SMNVEV (reference sequence). The CDR3 totals 14 residues. The CDR3 reads CASWTGLLNTEAFF. The DNA for the CDR3 is TGTGCCAGCTGGACAGGACTACTGAACACTGAAGCTTTCTTT.

This clonotype was picked up many times. In nucleotides, the CDR3 is TGTGCCATCCAGGGACACCTCACCGGGGAGCTGTTTTTT. This encodes CAIQGHLTGELFF. The chain couples TRBV18 to TRBJ2-2; the D gene is possibly TRBD1 (6 bases). The CDR3 extends over 13 amino acids. Germline values: CDR1 KGHSH, CDR2 LQKENI. V dropped 10 bases and J dropped 4 bases, with 13 bases sitting between them.

The chain uses TRBV7-9 and TRBJ2-5; a weak D match, TRBD1 (5 bases). This CDR3 has 15 amino acids. V was trimmed by 3 bases and J by 6 bases, leaving 17 bases between them. The germline V gene has CDR1 SEHNR and CDR2 FQNEAQ (reference sequence). CDR3 sequence reads: CASSFRTSLGKTQYF. As DNA, the CDR3 is TGTGCCAGCAGCTTTCGGACATCCCTTGGGAAGACCCAGTACTTC.

This clonotype has ten or more counts. This chain joins TRBV4-3 and TRBJ2-7; D perhaps matches TRBD1 (6 bases). V dropped 0 bases and J dropped 5 bases, with 8 bases sitting between them. CDR3 length: 13 amino acids. Per germline, CDR1 LGHNA and CDR2 YSLEER. CDR3: CASSQDRGDEQYF. CDR3 DNA sequence: TGCGCCAGCAGCCAAGACAGGGGAGACGAGCAGTACTTC.

This clonotype was observed many times. The chain combines TRBV11-2 with TRBJ2-7; 11 bases align to TRBD1. The CDR3 runs to 13 residues. V trimming: 5 bases; J trimming: 10 bases; junction bases outside the gene matches: 7. Germline CDR1 is SGHAT and CDR2 is FQNNGV. CDR3 sequence (DNA): TGTGCCAGCAGCGAGGGGGACAGGGGGAAACAGTACTTC. This gives the protein CASSEGDRGKQYF.

The table lists this clonotype with many counts. This sequence joins TRBV27 and TRBJ1-1; TRBD1 aligns across 11 bases. V shed 5 bases and J 1 base; nucleotides not matched to a gene: 6. The CDR3 contains 16 residues. The germline gives CDR1 MNHEY, CDR2 SMNVEV (reference sequence). CDR3 nucleotide sequence: TGTGCCAGCAGTATGGACAGGGGGCGCCGGAACACTGAAGCTTTCTTT. Its translation: CASSMDRGRRNTEAFF.

This clonotype was counted many times. This sequence joins TRBV12-3 or TRBV12-4 and TRBJ2-5; 7 nucleotides align to TRBD2. The CDR3 is made up of 13 amino acids. V was pared by 6 bases and J by 1 base, with 2 bases of the junction left unmatched. CDR3 nucleotide sequence: TGTGCCAGCAGCCCTAGCGGCCAAGAGACCCAGTACTTC. Its protein is CASSPSGQETQYF.

For this clonotype: This may stem from a read error, because a much larger clone lies one nucleotide away. The chain is built from TRBV12-3 or TRBV12-4 and TRBJ2-3; D unresolved. Trimming left V 10 bases short and J 2 bases short, with 10 bases between. This CDR3 spans 12 amino acids. The CDR3 sequence: CATAQFTDTQYF. DNA of the CDR3: TGTGCCACGGCACAATTCACAGATACGCAGTATTTT.

This clonotype has a handful of counts. This chain links TRBV28 with TRBJ1-2; D remains unclear. CDR3 length: 15 amino acids. The V end was cut by 4 bases, the J end by 0 bases, with 12 bases between. Germline CDR1 is MDHEN and CDR2 is SYDVKM. The CDR3 DNA follows: TGTGCCAGCAGTTGGCCGGGGAGAGCTAACTATGGCTACACCTTC. The encoded protein is CASSWPGRANYGYTF.